The rows below give T cell receptor beta chains drawn from one sample of a study of Graves' ophthalmopathy and Graves' hyperthyroidism. TCRdb reanalysed the multiplex PCR reads using MiXCR and keeps one entry per CDR3 protein. The sample holds roughly 610,000 distinct CDR3 sequences; 20% to 25% are singletons and the top ten take approximately 7%. The sample comprised peripheral blood. These receptors came from a woman aged 18-30 years with stable Graves' hyperthyroidism. Some clones in this sample may be carry-over from other donors' samples. Both conserved end residues are part of each CDR3. Fields, in order: CDR3 length, clone size, D gene, V gene, J gene, CDR3 protein, CDR3 DNA. A D gene is named only where the DNA matches it firmly. Clone size is not always given. Where it is, it says once, few, many or a class for expanded clones.

15	NA	TRBD1	TRBV9	TRBJ2-7	CASSVGGTGGNEQYF	TGTGCCAGCAGCGTAGGAGGGACAGGGGGCAACGAGCAGTACTTC
14	many	TRBD1	TRBV9	TRBJ2-7	CASSKGGQGSEQYF	TGTGCCAGCAGCAAAGGGGGACAGGGGAGCGAGCAGTACTTC
16	few	TRBD1	TRBV6-5	TRBJ2-2	CASSYATGGDTGELFF	TGTGCCAGCAGTTACGCAACAGGGGGCGACACCGGGGAGCTGTTTTTT
11	NA	NA	TRBV5-5	TRBJ2-5	CASDLGETQYF	TGTGCCAGCGACCTGGGGGAGACCCAGTACTTC
12	many	NA	TRBV30	TRBJ1-5	CAWSVGNQPQHF	TGTGCCTGGAGTGTTGGCAATCAGCCCCAGCATTTT
14	few	NA	TRBV7-9	TRBJ2-7	CASSSTLVWYEQYF	TGTGCCAGCAGCTCCACTCTGGTCTGGTACGAGCAGTACTTC
16	NA	NA	TRBV24-1	TRBJ1-5	CATSDAGADSNQPQHF	TGTGCCACCAGTGACGCTGGGGCGGACAGCAATCAGCCCCAGCATTTT
14	NA	NA	TRBV28	TRBJ1-2	CASSLGGDNYGYTF	TGTGCCAGCAGTTTAGGAGGGGATAACTATGGCTACACCTTC
14	NA	TRBD1	TRBV20-1	TRBJ2-7	CSGYSGQSSYEQYF	TGCAGTGGCTACTCGGGACAGAGCTCCTACGAGCAGTACTTC
13	few	TRBD2	TRBV7-9	TRBJ2-5	CASSSGRVETQYF	TGTGCCAGCAGCTCAGGGAGGGTAGAGACCCAGTACTTC
12	NA	NA	TRBV30	TRBJ1-1	CAWILWRTEAFF	TGTGCCTGGATTTTGTGGAGGACTGAAGCTTTCTTT
11	few	NA	TRBV12-5	TRBJ1-1	CASGGDSEAFF	TGTGCTAGTGGGGGAGATTCTGAAGCTTTCTTT
14	few	NA	TRBV28	TRBJ2-7	CASSREPLYAEQYF	TGTGCCAGCAGTAGGGAACCCTTATACGCGGAGCAGTACTTC